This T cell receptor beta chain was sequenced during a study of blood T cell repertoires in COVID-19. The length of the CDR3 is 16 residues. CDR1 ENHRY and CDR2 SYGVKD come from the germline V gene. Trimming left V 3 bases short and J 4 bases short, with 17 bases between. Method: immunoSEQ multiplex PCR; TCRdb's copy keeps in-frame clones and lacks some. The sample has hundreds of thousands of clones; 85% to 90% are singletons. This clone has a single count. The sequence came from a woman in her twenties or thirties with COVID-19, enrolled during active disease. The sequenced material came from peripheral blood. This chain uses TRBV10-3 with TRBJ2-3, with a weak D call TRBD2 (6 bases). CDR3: CAISELPVAVADTQYF. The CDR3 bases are TGTGCCATCAGTGAACTACCCGTAGCGGTGGCAGATACGCAGTATTTT.